Sequencing of this TCR beta chain was carried out in a study of blood T cell repertoires in COVID-19. This CDR3 is 15 amino acids long. The germline V gene encodes CDR1 SEHNR and CDR2 FQNEAQ (reference sequence). Trimming stripped 4 bases from V and 2 bases from J, with 14 bases between. This table comes from immunoSEQ multiplex PCR, and its TCRdb copy is limited to in-frame clones, with some not included. The sample carries about 300,000 clones, 86% recorded once. Participants, about 18 to 100 years old, spanned under 30 US areas. Symptom resolution, clearance, or two negative PCRs marked the recovered donors of Cohort 3.

This TCR came from a young woman who had recovered from COVID-19. V and J are TRBV7-9 and TRBJ1-2; no firm D call. The sequencing input was PBMCs or T cells enriched from blood (not recorded which). The CDR3 nucleotides read TGTGCCAGCAGCTATGCGGGCAGAGCGAACTATGGCTACACCTTC. It translates to CASSYAGRANYGYTF.